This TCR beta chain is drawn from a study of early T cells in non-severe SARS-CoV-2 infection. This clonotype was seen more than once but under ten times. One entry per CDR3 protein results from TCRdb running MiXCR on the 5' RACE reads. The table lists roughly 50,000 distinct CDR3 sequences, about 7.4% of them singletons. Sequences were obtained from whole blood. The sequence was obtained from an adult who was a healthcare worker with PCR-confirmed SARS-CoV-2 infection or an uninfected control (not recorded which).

This CDR3 is CASRGTGFAREQYF. Written as DNA, the CDR3 is TGTGCCAGCAGGGGGACAGGGTTTGCTCGCGAGCAGTACTTC. The genes are TRBV2 and TRBJ2-7; 9 positions agree with TRBD1. The junction had 9 bases not matched to a gene; V was cut back by 6 bases and J by 6 bases. Germline V CDR1 and CDR2: SNHLY, FYNNEI. The CDR3 totals 14 residues.